Each of the 3 T cell receptor beta chains below was sequenced from the same sample in a study of CD8 T cells in ankylosing spondylitis. TCRdb used MiXCR to reprocess the 5' RACE reads, holding one entry per CDR3 protein. The sample includes some 240,000 distinct CDR3 sequences, around 25% of them seen just once. What was sequenced was blood, either unsorted or a sorted T cell fraction (not recorded which). The receptors were sampled from a male donor with ankylosing spondylitis or in good health (not recorded which).

J is TRBJ2-7 and V is TRBV24-1; no firm D call. CDR1 and CDR2 from the germline V gene are KGHDR and SFDVKD. Trimming stripped 9 bases from V and 2 bases from J, with 10 bases between. The CDR3 has 12 residues. The CDR3 DNA reads TGTGCCACCGCTTCGCAGACCTACGAGCAGTACTTC. Encoded protein: CATASQTYEQYF.

This clonotype showed up just a few times. The CDR3 sequence: CASSLGGRDTEAFF. The CDR3 DNA reads TGTGCCAGCAGTTTAGGGGGGCGAGACACTGAAGCTTTCTTT. The J gene is TRBJ1-1, the V gene TRBV12-3 or TRBV12-4; TRBD1 is a possible D gene (6 bases). This CDR3 comprises 14 residues. V lost 1 base to trimming and J lost 3 bases, with 9 bases between them.

The table lists this clonotype with many counts. This chain links TRBV29-1 with TRBJ2-2; D is ambiguous. Per germline, CDR1 SQVTM and CDR2 ANQGSEA. The CDR3 spans 11 residues. Trimming left V 4 bases short and J 5 bases short, with 5 bases between. CDR3 residues: CSVVRTGELFF. As DNA, the CDR3 is TGCAGCGTTGTGCGGACCGGGGAGCTGTTTTTT.